The clone carrying this T cell receptor beta chain occurred many times. One entry per CDR3 protein, called by TCRdb with MiXCR from the 5' RACE reads. The table has more than 75,000 distinct CDR3 sequences, around 4% seen once. The data were taken from a study of neurological immune-mediated disorders. Time point described: longitudinal time-point 3. There are 18 residues in the CDR3. Germline V gives CDR1 DFQATT, CDR2 SNEGSKA (reference sequence). Germline trimming cut 5 bases from V and 0 bases from J; bases unmatched to any gene: 13. The chain is built from TRBV20-1 and TRBJ2-2; 9 nucleotides align to TRBD2. Sequencing used PBMCs. The origin of this receptor is a woman aged 55-69 years with multiple sclerosis. CDR3: CSAATKPGGGANTGELFF. The DNA of the CDR3 is TGCAGTGCTGCAACCAAACCTGGCGGGGGGGCGAACACCGGGGAGCTGTTTTTT.